This is a list of T cell receptor beta chains from one sample in a study of technical replicates of blood from a handful of donors. Sequencing used immunoSEQ multiplex PCR; TCRdb keeps in-frame clones, though not all of them. Of some 49,000 clones in the sample, 90% to 95% were seen once. The sequenced material came from PBMCs. These receptors originate from a human donor in good health. Some clones in this sample may be carry-over from other donors' samples. CDR3s include the opening cysteine and the closing phenylalanine or tryptophan. A D gene is named only where the DNA matches it firmly. Rows may omit the clone size; those that give it use once, few, many or a size class.

j_gene,abundance,v_gene,d_gene,CDR3nt,CDR3aa
TRBJ2-3,.,TRBV4-3,TRBD2,TGCGCCAGCAGCCAAGAGGGGCGGGGGGGCACAGATACGCAGTATTTT,CASSQEGRGGTDTQYF
TRBJ2-3,.,TRBV7-2,TRBD2,TGTGCCAGCAGCCATAGCCCTAGCGGGGGAGATACGCAGTATTTT,CASSHSPSGGDTQYF
TRBJ2-5,.,TRBV18,.,TGTGCCAGCTCACCACCGGAGTCACAAGAGACCCAGTACTTC,CASSPPESQETQYF
TRBJ1-1,.,TRBV29-1,TRBD1,TGCAGCGTTGACATTGCAGGGGGCGACTGGGACACTGAAGCTTTCTTT,CSVDIAGGDWDTEAFF
TRBJ2-5,once,TRBV7-8,TRBD2,TGTGCCAGCAGCCAGACTAGCGGGGGGTTTGAGACCCAGTACTTC,CASSQTSGGFETQYF
TRBJ1-3,.,TRBV6-1,.,TGTGCCAGCACCGCGGGAAGCTTGGGAAACACCATATATTTT,CASTAGSLGNTIYF
TRBJ2-6,.,TRBV6-5,.,TGTGCCAGCAGAACCAGTTTTGAGGCCAACGTCCTGACTTTC,CASRTSFEANVLTF
TRBJ2-7,.,TRBV6-6,TRBD1,TGTGCCAGCAGTACTCAGGGGGTCTACGAGCAGTACTTC,CASSTQGVYEQYF
TRBJ1-5,.,TRBV19,.,TGTGCCAGTAGTGGGGGGTCCCCGAGGGGCAATCAGCCCCAGCATTTT,CASSGGSPRGNQPQHF
TRBJ1-2,.,TRBV7-3,.,TGTGCCAGCAGCCCCCAGGACAGCCTTCCCACCTTC,CASSPQDSLPTF
TRBJ1-3,.,TRBV7-2,.,TGTGCCAGCAGCTTAGCATTTTCCGGAGCGTACTCTGGAAACACCATATATTTT,CASSLAFSGAYSGNTIYF
TRBJ2-7,.,TRBV10-1,TRBD2,TGCGCCAGCAGTGGAAGGTGCACTGGGGGGGTTTTCTACGAGCAGTACTTC,CASSGRCTGGVFYEQYF
TRBJ2-2,.,TRBV25-1,.,TGTGCCAGCAGTGGAGGGGGAATCGGGGAGCTGTTTTTT,CASSGGGIGELFF
TRBJ1-3,.,TRBV6-5,TRBD1,TGTGCCAGCAGACGACAGGGGTCGGGAAACACCATATATTTT,CASRRQGSGNTIYF
TRBJ2-1,.,TRBV6-6,TRBD2,TGTGCCAGCAGTTACACCGGGGACGGGGGGAATGAGCAGTTCTTC,CASSYTGDGGNEQFF
TRBJ2-5,.,TRBV9,TRBD2,TGTGCCAGCACGGCGGGGGGAGGATTTAGGGAGACCCAGTACTTC,CASTAGGGFRETQYF
TRBJ2-7,.,TRBV4-2,TRBD2,TGTGCCAGCAGCCAATTTATCGCGGGGGGGTTCATAACCGAGCAGTACTTC,CASSQFIAGGFITEQYF
TRBJ2-7,few,TRBV6-5,.,TGTGCCAGCAGTTACGGGGGGGGCTCGGAGCAGTACTTC,CASSYGGGSEQYF
TRBJ1-1,.,TRBV19,TRBD1,TGTGCCGCCGGGACAGGGGGCACTGAAGCTTTCTTT,CAAGTGGTEAFF
TRBJ2-7,once,TRBV5-6,.,TGTGCCAGCAGCGGGAGTTACCACGAGCAGTACTTC,CASSGSYHEQYF
TRBJ1-3,.,TRBV18,.,TGTGCCAGCTCACCAAGCTCTCCCTCTGGAAACACCATATATTTT,CASSPSSPSGNTIYF
TRBJ1-4,.,TRBV16,TRBD1,TGTGCCAGCAGCCAAGGACAGGGGGCCGTAGGTGAAAAACTGTTTTTT,CASSQGQGAVGEKLFF
TRBJ2-5,few,TRBV7-8,TRBD2,TGTGCCAGCAGCCCCCGACTAGCCGAGACCCAGTACTTC,CASSPRLAETQYF
TRBJ2-7,.,TRBV6-4,.,TGTGCCAGCAGTGCGGGAAGACAGGTAAGGTTTTACGAGCAGTACTTC,CASSAGRQVRFYEQYF
TRBJ2-1,.,TRBV7-9,.,TGTGCCAGCAGCCACAGAGAAGGCAATGAGCAGTTCTTC,CASSHREGNEQFF
TRBJ2-7,.,TRBV5-1,TRBD2,TGCGCCAGCAGCCTAAGAGTGCGGGGGGGCCAAAGCGAGCAGTACTTC,CASSLRVRGGQSEQYF
TRBJ1-2,.,TRBV5-1,.,TGCGCCAGCAGCCTGCGGGGTGTTGGCTACACCTTC,CASSLRGVGYTF
TRBJ1-2,.,TRBV5-4,.,TGTGCCAGCAGCTTGACGACGGACTCTGGCGGCTACACCTTC,CASSLTTDSGGYTF
TRBJ2-7,.,TRBV7-9,TRBD2,TGTGCCAGCAGCTCTAGCGGGAGAGGAGGGGAGCAGTACTTC,CASSSSGRGGEQYF
TRBJ2-5,.,TRBV30,.,TGTGCCTGGAGCGAGCAAGAGACCCAGTACTTC,CAWSEQETQYF
TRBJ2-1,.,TRBV10-3,TRBD1,TGTGCCATCAGTGAGGGGGACAGCAATGAGCAGTTCTTC,CAISEGDSNEQFF
TRBJ1-1,.,TRBV30,.,TGTGCCTGGAAGGTCCCAGGTCCTTACACTGAAGCTTTCTTT,CAWKVPGPYTEAFF
TRBJ1-4,.,TRBV2,TRBD1,TGTGCCAGCGGGGCCGGGACAGGGAACGGAAAACTGTTTTTT,CASGAGTGNGKLFF
TRBJ2-7,.,TRBV5-8,TRBD1,TGTGCCAGCAGCGCCGACAGGGGGGGCGAGCAGTACTTC,CASSADRGGEQYF
TRBJ1-3,.,TRBV19,TRBD1,TGTGCCAGTAGACGACAGGGGAATTCTGGAAACACCATATATTTT,CASRRQGNSGNTIYF
TRBJ2-6,.,TRBV7-2,.,TGTGCCAGCAGCCTGACAGCAGGGGCCAACGTCCTGACTTTC,CASSLTAGANVLTF
TRBJ2-1,once,TRBV5-1,TRBD2,TGCGCCAGCAGCCAAAGCGGGGGGGTCTACAATGAGCAGTTCTTC,CASSQSGGVYNEQFF
TRBJ1-1,few,TRBV6-5,.,TGTGCCAGCAGTTCCATCACTTATGAAGCTTTCTTT,CASSSITYEAFF
TRBJ1-1,.,TRBV5-1,TRBD1,TGCGCCAGCAGCCCTGGGACAGGGGGGCCTGAAGCTTTCTTT,CASSPGTGGPEAFF
TRBJ1-6,.,TRBV5-1,TRBD1,TGCGCCAGCAGCAGCACCGGGACAGTGGAATCACCCCTCCACTTT,CASSSTGTVESPLHF
TRBJ1-2,once,TRBV5-6,.,TGTGCCAGCAGCTTGAATCGGGTTCGTAACTATGGCTACACCTTC,CASSLNRVRNYGYTF
TRBJ2-5,.,TRBV11-2,TRBD2,TGTGCCAGCACCGAGACTAGCGGGAGTGCAGAGACCCAGTACTTC,CASTETSGSAETQYF
TRBJ2-7,.,TRBV5-4,TRBD2,TGTGCCACCCGCTTGGCGGGAGGGCCTAACGAGCAGTACTTC,CATRLAGGPNEQYF
TRBJ1-3,.,TRBV18,.,TGTGCCAGCTCACCCGGCGGGGACACCATATATTTT,CASSPGGDTIYF
TRBJ2-2,once,TRBV5-4,TRBD1,TGTGCCAGCAGCTTTCAGGGGGTCCATGGCGGGGAGCTGTTTTTT,CASSFQGVHGGELFF
TRBJ1-1,.,TRBV5-1,.,TGCGCCAGCAGCCCGCCCGACAGATCTTTCGGCGCTTTCTTT,CASSPPDRSFGAFF
TRBJ2-1,.,TRBV7-3,TRBD2,TGTGCCAGCAGCTTAATGAGCGGGAGTTCTAATGAGCAGTTCTTC,CASSLMSGSSNEQFF
TRBJ1-1,.,TRBV18,TRBD1,TGTGCCAGCTCCGGGACAGGGCGGGCTTTCTTT,CASSGTGRAFF
TRBJ2-2,.,TRBV29-1,TRBD1,TGCAGCGTTGAACGTAGACAGGGGCTAACCGGGGAGCTGTTTTTT,CSVERRQGLTGELFF
TRBJ2-5,.,TRBV4-1,TRBD2,TGCGCCAGCAGCCAAGATGTGCGGGAGTACCAAGAGACCCAGTACTTC,CASSQDVREYQETQYF
TRBJ2-3,.,TRBV7-2,TRBD2,TGTGCCAGCAGCATACTAGCGGGGGGTGGCACAGATACGCAGTATTTT,CASSILAGGGTDTQYF